This TCR beta chain was identified in a study of T cell repertoires in cytomegalovirus infection (dated by TCRdb to the late 2010s). Study-level background: Recently identified HLA-C-restricted CMV epitopes, whose presentation resists viral immunomodulation, were targeted by peptide stimulations together with well-studied HLA-B-restricted epitopes. Because public TCR beta signatures pointed to carriage of CMV infection together with the matching HLA type, the HLA type of each donor mattered for the analysis.

For this clonotype: Its specific antigen is unknown. No per-base quality is available; no much larger clone lies one base away.

The meaning of the sample's treatment or condition label: in vitro stimulation with specific CMV peptide epitopes to enrich CMV-specific T cells. Broader findings and caveats from the paper: In the ex vivo response, HLA-C-restricted CMV-specific TCR beta clonotypes were dominant, and in two of eight donors the single most frequent clonotype came from this HLA-C-restricted group. In both this cohort and an independent roughly 330-donor cohort, the cumulative frequency of public TCR beta family members distinguished carriers of CMV infection plus the relevant HLA type.

Sequencing was performed on an Illumina HiSeq 1500. TCRdb trimmed public reads at Q25 via fastp, called clones via MiXCR and kept in-frame beta chains. Rows are unified per CDR3 protein, each entry keeping the most common DNA and genes. This sample comprises about 220,000 distinct CDR3 sequences, about 40% of them detected only once. Of the sample, around 64% is held by the ten largest clones. Sequences were derived from CD8+ T cells from cultured PBMCs, sampled from culture after CMV antigen stimulation. The clonotype was recovered from a human donor in good health (CMV status not recorded). Some clones in this sample may be carry-over from other donors' samples.

CDR3 loop: CASSLLAGGPRDNEQFF. The DNA sequence follows: TGTGCCAGCAGCTTGTTAGCGGGGGGCCCCCGGGACAATGAGCAGTTCTTC. This receptor chain uses TRBV5-4 and TRBJ2-1, and 10 junctional nucleotides match TRBD2. The CDR3 has 17 amino acids, counting the end cysteine and phenylalanine. The only DNA kept is the CDR3, 51 bases in frame from the first base. Via the germline V gene (reference sequence), CDR1 is SGHNT and CDR2 YYREEE. Trimmed from V: 1 base; trimmed from J: 5 bases; junction bases lacking a gene match: 9.